A single sample gave rise to the 19 T cell receptor beta chains below, sequenced in a study of blood T cell repertoires in COVID-19. Profiling relied on immunoSEQ multiplex PCR, and the TCRdb table lists in-frame clones only, not all of them. The table has about 150,000 clones, over 80% seen once; the top ten hold roughly 5.6%. Source material: PBMCs or T cells enriched from blood (not recorded which). These receptors were collected from a man aged 65 to 79 who had been exposed to COVID-19.

The CDR3 here is CASSIVGGMLTGELFF. CDR3 bases: TGTGCCAGTAGTATAGTCGGGGGGATGCTCACCGGGGAGCTGTTTTTT. The rearrangement links TRBV19 to TRBJ2-2; TRBD2 matches at 7 bases. Germline CDR1 reads LNHDA; CDR2 reads SQIVND (reference sequence). The CDR3 consists of 16 residues. The V and J ends lost 1 base and 4 bases, in that order; junction bases with no gene match: 6.

V is TRBV5-1 and J is TRBJ1-4, with 10 positions matching TRBD1. The germline gives CDR1 SGHRS, CDR2 YFSETQ. The V and J ends lost 4 bases and 7 bases, in that order; junction bases with no gene match: 10. CDR3 length: 16 residues. The CDR3 DNA sequence: TGCGCCAGCAGCCCGGGACAGGGGAGACTCCTTGAAAAACTGTTTTTT. Protein product: CASSPGQGRLLEKLFF.

J is TRBJ2-3 and V is TRBV2; 8 nucleotides align to TRBD2. Germline CDR1 reads SNHLY; CDR2 reads FYNNEI. V shed 5 bases and J 2 bases; nucleotides not matched to a gene: 9. This CDR3 spans 16 amino acids. The CDR3 DNA follows: TGTGCCAGCAGTCCGGGTACTAGCGGTCTCACAGATACGCAGTATTTT. It encodes CASSPGTSGLTDTQYF. Filled out from reference TRBV2 and TRBJ2-3, the complete variable domain reads EPEVTQTPSHQVTQMGQEVILRCVPISNHLYFYWYRQILGQKVEFLVSFYNNEISEKSEIFDDQFSVERPDGSNFTLKIRSTKLEDSAMYFCASSPGTSGLTDTQYFGPGTRLTVL.

The chain recombines TRBV4-3 with TRBJ2-1, with a weak D call TRBD1 (5 bases). The CDR3 is made up of 16 amino acids. The V gene's germline CDR1 is LGHNA and CDR2 YSLEER. V lost 3 bases and J lost 7, with 19 bases in between. Here the CDR3 reads CASSHFPDSPRNEQFF. The CDR3 DNA sequence: TGCGCCAGCAGCCACTTCCCTGACAGCCCACGGAATGAGCAGTTCTTC.

The rearrangement links TRBV6-5 to TRBJ2-1; 12 nucleotides agree with TRBD2. From germline, CDR1 is MNHEY and CDR2 SVGAGI. The CDR3 runs to 15 residues. Trimming at V came to 6 bases and at J to 4 bases, leaving 4 bases not matched to a gene. The CDR3 sequence is CASSVTSGGYNEQFF. The CDR3 DNA sequence: TGTGCCAGCAGCGTGACTAGCGGGGGATACAATGAGCAGTTCTTC.

This clone was counted only a few times. V is TRBV7-9 and J is TRBJ2-3; tentatively, D is TRBD1 (6 bases). The CDR3 has 18 amino acids. Deletions cut 0 bases from V and 0 bases from J, with 16 bases between. Per the germline V gene, CDR1 is SEHNR and CDR2 is FQNEAQ (reference sequence). The CDR3 here is CASSLAQLGTTSTDTQYF. As DNA, the CDR3 is TGTGCCAGCAGCTTAGCCCAACTAGGGACAACTAGCACAGATACGCAGTATTTT.

The V call is TRBV4-3, the J call TRBJ2-7; D might be TRBD2 (6 bases). V gave up 0 bases and J gave up 6 bases, with 18 bases separating them. CDR1 is LGHNA and CDR2 is YSLEER in the germline V gene. This CDR3 has 16 amino acids. The DNA for the CDR3 is TGCGCCAGCAGCCAAGAAATGCTGAGCAGGGAGGCCGAGCAGTACTTC. Protein sequence: CASSQEMLSREAEQYF.

The chain couples TRBV6-6 to TRBJ2-3; TRBD2 is a possible D gene (7 bases). Trimming removed 0 bases at V and 2 bases at J, with 9 bases between. The germline V gene has CDR1 MNHNY and CDR2 SVGAGI (reference sequence). The CDR3 sequence is 15 residues long. CDR3 in amino acids: CASSYSGGATDTQYF. In DNA form, the CDR3 reads TGTGCCAGCAGTTACTCTGGGGGGGCCACAGATACGCAGTATTTT.

V is TRBV4-1 and J is TRBJ1-6; unclear D gene. The CDR3 consists of 17 residues. The V and J ends lost 0 bases and 10 bases respectively, with 19 bases between them. Germline V gene lookup returns CDR1 MGHRA and CDR2 YSYEKL. The CDR3 sequence: CASSQDRVGRVGSPLHF. CDR3 DNA: TGCGCCAGCAGCCAAGATCGGGTCGGGCGGGTCGGCTCACCCCTCCACTTT.

The chain has TRBV6-5 and TRBJ1-1; TRBD1 matches 7 bases. CDR1 and CDR2 (germline): MNHEY, SVGAGI. The CDR3 sequence is 14 residues long. The J segment lost 4 bases and the V segment lost 0 bases, leaving 2 bases of the junction unmatched. The DNA of the CDR3 is TGTGCCAGCAGTTACTCAGGGGGCGGCACTGAAGCTTTCTTT. It yields the protein CASSYSGGGTEAFF.

V gene TRBV19 combines with J gene TRBJ1-5; 8 nucleotides align to TRBD1. Germline CDR1 and CDR2: LNHDA and SQIVND (reference sequence). J was trimmed by 6 bases and V by 4 bases; bases with no gene match: 2. CDR3 length equals 13 residues. The CDR3 loop is CASSTDRGQPQHF. The DNA for the CDR3 is TGTGCCAGTAGTACCGACAGGGGTCAGCCCCAGCATTTT.

The chain combines TRBV19 with TRBJ2-6, with 7 bases aligning to TRBD1. The J segment lost 0 bases and the V segment lost 11 bases, leaving 7 bases of the junction unmatched. Per germline, CDR1 LNHDA and CDR2 SQIVND (reference sequence). The CDR3 covers 15 residues. The CDR3 DNA reads as TGTGCCTCAGGGCAGGGGGTCTCTGGGGCCAACGTCCTGACTTTC. Translation: CASGQGVSGANVLTF.

CDR3 DNA sequence: TGTGCCAGCAGCTTGGGTTCGCTAGCAAACGAGCAGTACTTC. Translation: CASSLGSLANEQYF. The V gene is TRBV7-2, the J gene TRBJ2-7; D possibly corresponds to TRBD2 (5 bases). Trimming left V 3 bases short and J 5 bases short, with 14 bases between. From germline, CDR1 is SGHTA and CDR2 FQGNSA. The CDR3 totals 14 residues.

This chain joins TRBV10-3 and TRBJ1-1, with 7 bases lining up with TRBD1. Germline loops: CDR1 ENHRY, CDR2 SYGVKD. The CDR3 sequence is 13 residues long. V shed 3 bases and J 10 bases; nucleotides not matched to a gene: 8. Written as DNA, the CDR3 is TGTGCCATCAGTGAAGGACAGGAGGTGAGAGCTTTCTTT. Its protein product is CAISEGQEVRAFF.

The chain links TRBV3-1 (or the pseudogene TRBV3-2) to TRBJ2-3; 9 bases agree with TRBD2. The CDR3 consists of 20 residues. Germline V gene lookup returns CDR1 LGHDT and CDR2 YNNKEL (reference sequence). The V gene end was trimmed by 1 base and the J gene end by 1 base; junction bases not matched to a gene: 15. Here the CDR3 DNA reads TGTGCCAGCAGCCAAGTCGGCGGGGGGGCGGATAGGAGGGGCACAGATACGCAGTATTTT. Amino acid sequence: CASSQVGGGADRRGTDTQYF.

V usage is TRBV6-5 and J usage is TRBJ2-1; TRBD1 is a possible D gene (6 bases). Germline CDR1 is MNHEY and CDR2 is SVGAGI. Trimming cost V 8 bases and J 2 bases, with 16 bases left between them. The CDR3 runs to 15 residues. The CDR3 here is CASGRNRDPYNEQFF. The CDR3 DNA sequence: TGTGCCAGCGGCAGAAACAGGGACCCCTACAATGAGCAGTTCTTC.

This chain uses TRBV9 with TRBJ1-5; 8 nucleotides match TRBD1. The junction had 5 bases not matched to a gene; V was cut back by 4 bases and J by 2 bases. This CDR3 region has 15 residues. Germline V lookup: CDR1 SGDLS, CDR2 YYNGEE. CDR3 amino acids: CASSPQGAGNQPQHF. The CDR3 nucleotides read TGTGCCAGCAGCCCCCAGGGGGCCGGCAATCAGCCCCAGCATTTT.

The chain employs TRBV6-5 and TRBJ1-5, with a tentative D call TRBD1 (6 bases). The CDR3 spans 15 residues. V lost 6 bases and J lost 0, with 12 bases in between. Germline CDR1 is MNHEY and CDR2 is SVGAGI. The CDR3 spells CASRRTADSNQPQHF. CDR3 nucleotide sequence: TGTGCCAGCAGACGGACAGCCGATAGCAATCAGCCCCAGCATTTT.

This clone was counted only a few times. The rearrangement uses TRBV4-3 and TRBJ2-6; TRBD2 is a possible D gene (5 bases). Germline CDR1 reads LGHNA; CDR2 reads YSLEER. V lost 0 bases to trimming and J lost 0 bases, with 12 bases between them. The CDR3 consists of 18 residues. The CDR3 DNA follows: TGCGCCAGCAGCCAAGATCCCCCGGGAAGCTCTGGGGCCAACGTCCTGACTTTC. It translates to CASSQDPPGSSGANVLTF.